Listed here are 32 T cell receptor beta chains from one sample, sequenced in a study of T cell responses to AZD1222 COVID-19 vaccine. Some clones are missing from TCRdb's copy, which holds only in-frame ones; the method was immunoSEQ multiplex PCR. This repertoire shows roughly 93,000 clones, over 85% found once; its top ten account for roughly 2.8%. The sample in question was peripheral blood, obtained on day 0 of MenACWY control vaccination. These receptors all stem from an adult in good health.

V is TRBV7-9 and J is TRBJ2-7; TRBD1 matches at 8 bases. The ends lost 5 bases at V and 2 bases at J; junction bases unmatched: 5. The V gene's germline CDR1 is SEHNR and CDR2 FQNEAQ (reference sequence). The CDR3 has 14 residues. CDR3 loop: CASSPRGPPYEQYF. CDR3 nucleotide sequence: TGTGCCAGCAGCCCCAGGGGGCCCCCCTACGAGCAGTACTTC.

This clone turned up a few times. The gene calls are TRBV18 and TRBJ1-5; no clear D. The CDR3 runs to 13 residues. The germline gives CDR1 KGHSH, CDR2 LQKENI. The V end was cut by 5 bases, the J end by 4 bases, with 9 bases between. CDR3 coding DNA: TGTGCCAGCTCAAGGGAGCGGAATCAGCCCCAGCATTTT. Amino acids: CASSRERNQPQHF.

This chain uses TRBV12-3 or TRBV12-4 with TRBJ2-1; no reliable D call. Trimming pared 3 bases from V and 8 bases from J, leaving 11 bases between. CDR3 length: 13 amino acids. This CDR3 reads CASSLSGFDEQFF. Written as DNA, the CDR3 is TGTGCCAGCAGTTTGTCCGGGTTCGATGAGCAGTTCTTC.

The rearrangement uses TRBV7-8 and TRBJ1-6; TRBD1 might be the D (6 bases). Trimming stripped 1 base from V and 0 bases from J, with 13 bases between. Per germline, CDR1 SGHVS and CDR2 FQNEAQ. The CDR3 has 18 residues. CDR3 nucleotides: TGTGCCAGCAGCTTAGTTTTCACAGGGAGCTCCTATAATTCACCCCTCCACTTT. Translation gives CASSLVFTGSSYNSPLHF. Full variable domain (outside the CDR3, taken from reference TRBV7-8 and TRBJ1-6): GAGVSQSPRYKVAKRGQDVALRCDPISGHVSLFWYQQALGQGPEFLTYFQNEAQLDKSGLPSDRFFAERPEGSVSTLKIQRTQQEDSAVYLCASSLVFTGSSYNSPLHFGNGTRLTVT.

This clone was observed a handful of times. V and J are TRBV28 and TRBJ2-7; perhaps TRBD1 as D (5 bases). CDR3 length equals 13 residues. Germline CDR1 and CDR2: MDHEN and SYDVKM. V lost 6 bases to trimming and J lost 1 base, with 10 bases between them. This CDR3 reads CASRAQGSYEQYF. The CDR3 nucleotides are TGTGCCAGCAGGGCTCAGGGTTCCTACGAGCAGTACTTC.

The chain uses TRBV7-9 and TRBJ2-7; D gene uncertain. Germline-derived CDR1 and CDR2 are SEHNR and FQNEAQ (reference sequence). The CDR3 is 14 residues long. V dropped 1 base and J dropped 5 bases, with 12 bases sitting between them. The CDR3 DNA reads TGTGCCAGCAGCTTAGTTACCGTACGGGACGAGCAGTACTTC. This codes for CASSLVTVRDEQYF.

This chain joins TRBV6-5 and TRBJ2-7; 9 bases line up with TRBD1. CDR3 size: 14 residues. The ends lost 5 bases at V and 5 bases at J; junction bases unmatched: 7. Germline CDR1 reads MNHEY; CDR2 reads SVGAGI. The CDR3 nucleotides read TGTGCCAGCAGTACGGACAGGGGAGTAGACGAGCAGTACTTC. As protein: CASSTDRGVDEQYF.

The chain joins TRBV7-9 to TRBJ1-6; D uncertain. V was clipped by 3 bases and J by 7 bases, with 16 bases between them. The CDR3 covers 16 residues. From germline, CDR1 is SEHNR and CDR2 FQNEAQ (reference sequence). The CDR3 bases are TGTGCCAGCAGCTTCTCGGACCGAGAGGGCAATTCACCCCTCCACTTT. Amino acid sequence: CASSFSDREGNSPLHF.

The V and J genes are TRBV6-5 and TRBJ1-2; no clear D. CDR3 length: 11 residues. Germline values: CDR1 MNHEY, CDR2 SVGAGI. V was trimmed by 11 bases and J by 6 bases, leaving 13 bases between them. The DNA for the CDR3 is TGTGCCGGGTTGGGTGGGGATGGCTACACCTTC. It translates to CAGLGGDGYTF.

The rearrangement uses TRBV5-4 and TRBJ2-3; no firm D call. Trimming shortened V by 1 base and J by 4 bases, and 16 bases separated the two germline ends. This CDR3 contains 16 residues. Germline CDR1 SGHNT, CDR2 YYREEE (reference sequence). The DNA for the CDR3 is TGTGCCAGCAGCTTGCCAGCCACTAATGGGGCAGATACGCAGTATTTT. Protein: CASSLPATNGADTQYF.

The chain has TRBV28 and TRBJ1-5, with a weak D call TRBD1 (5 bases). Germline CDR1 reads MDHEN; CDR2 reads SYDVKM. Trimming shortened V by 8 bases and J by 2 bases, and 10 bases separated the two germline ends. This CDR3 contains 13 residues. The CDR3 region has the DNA TGTGCCAGCCAGAGGGGCGGCAATCAGCCCCAGCATTTT. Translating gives CASQRGGNQPQHF.

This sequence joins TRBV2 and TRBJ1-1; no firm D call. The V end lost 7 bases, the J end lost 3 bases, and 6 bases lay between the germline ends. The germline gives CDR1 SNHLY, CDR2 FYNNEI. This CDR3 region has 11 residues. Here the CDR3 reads CASNTDTEAFF. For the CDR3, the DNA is TGTGCCAGCAACACAGACACTGAAGCTTTCTTT.

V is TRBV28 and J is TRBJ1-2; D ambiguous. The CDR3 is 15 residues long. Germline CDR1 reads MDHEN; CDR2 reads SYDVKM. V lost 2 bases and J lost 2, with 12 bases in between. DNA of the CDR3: TGTGCCAGCAGTTTAACAGCCAATTACAACTATGGCTACACCTTC. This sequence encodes CASSLTANYNYGYTF.

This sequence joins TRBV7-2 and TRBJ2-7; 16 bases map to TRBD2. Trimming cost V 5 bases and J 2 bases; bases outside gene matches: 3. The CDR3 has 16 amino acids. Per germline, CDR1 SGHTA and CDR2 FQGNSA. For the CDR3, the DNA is TGTGCCAGCAGCCCTGGGACTAGCGGGGGGGCCTACGAGCAGTACTTC. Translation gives CASSPGTSGGAYEQYF.

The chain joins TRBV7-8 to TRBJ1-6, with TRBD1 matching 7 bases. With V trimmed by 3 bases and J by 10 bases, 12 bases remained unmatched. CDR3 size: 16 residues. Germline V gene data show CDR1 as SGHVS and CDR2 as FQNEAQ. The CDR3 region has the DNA TGTGCCAGCAGCTTTCAGACAGGGTCCCCGAAGTCACCCCTCCACTTT. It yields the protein CASSFQTGSPKSPLHF.

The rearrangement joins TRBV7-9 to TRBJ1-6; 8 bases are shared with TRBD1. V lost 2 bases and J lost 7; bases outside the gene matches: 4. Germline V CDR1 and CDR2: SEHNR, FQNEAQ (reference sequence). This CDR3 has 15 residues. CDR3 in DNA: TGTGCCAGCAGCTTACAGGGGGCCCTCAATTCACCCCTCCACTTT. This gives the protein CASSLQGALNSPLHF.

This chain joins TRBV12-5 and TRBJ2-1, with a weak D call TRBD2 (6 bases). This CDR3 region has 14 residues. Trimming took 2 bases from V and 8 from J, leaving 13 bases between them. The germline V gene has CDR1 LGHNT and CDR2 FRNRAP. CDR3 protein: CASGLLIWGDEQFF. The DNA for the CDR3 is TGTGCTAGTGGTTTGTTAATATGGGGGGATGAGCAGTTCTTC.

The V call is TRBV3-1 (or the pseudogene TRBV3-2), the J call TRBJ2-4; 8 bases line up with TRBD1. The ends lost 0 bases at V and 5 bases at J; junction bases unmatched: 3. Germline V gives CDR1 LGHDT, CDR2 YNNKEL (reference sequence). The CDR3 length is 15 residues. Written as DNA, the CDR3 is TGTGCCAGCAGCCAAGATACAGGGGGGCAAAACATTCAGTACTTC. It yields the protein CASSQDTGGQNIQYF.

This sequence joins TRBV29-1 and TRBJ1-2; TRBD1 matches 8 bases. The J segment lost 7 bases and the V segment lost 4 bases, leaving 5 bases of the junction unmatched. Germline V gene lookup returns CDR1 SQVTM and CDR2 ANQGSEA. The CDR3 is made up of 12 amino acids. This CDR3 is CSVGGQGGGYTF. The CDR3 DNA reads TGCAGCGTTGGAGGACAGGGAGGTGGCTACACCTTC. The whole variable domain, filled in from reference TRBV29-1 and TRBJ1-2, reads SAVISQKPSRDICQRGTSLTIQCQVDSQVTMMFWYRQQPGQSLTLIATANQGSEATYESGFVIDKFPISRPNLTFSTLTVSNMSPEDSSIYLCSVGGQGGGYTFGSGTRLTVV.

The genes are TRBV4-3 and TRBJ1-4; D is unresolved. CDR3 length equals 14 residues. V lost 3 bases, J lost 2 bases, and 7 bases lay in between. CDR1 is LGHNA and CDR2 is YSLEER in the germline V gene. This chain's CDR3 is CASSHRGTNEKLFF. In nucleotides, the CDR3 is TGCGCCAGCAGCCACCGTGGTACTAATGAAAAACTGTTTTTT.

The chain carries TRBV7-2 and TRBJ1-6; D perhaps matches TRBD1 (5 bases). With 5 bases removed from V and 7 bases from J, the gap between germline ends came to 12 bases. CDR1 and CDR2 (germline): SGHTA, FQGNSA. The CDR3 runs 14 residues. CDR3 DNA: TGTGCCAGCAGCAGGGGTGGGACGAATTCACCCCTCCACTTT. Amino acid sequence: CASSRGGTNSPLHF.

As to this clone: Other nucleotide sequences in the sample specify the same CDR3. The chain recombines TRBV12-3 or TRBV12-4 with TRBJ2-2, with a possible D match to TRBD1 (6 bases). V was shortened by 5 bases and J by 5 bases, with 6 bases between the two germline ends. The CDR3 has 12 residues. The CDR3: CASSQGTGELFF. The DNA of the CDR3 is TGTGCCAGCAGTCAGGGGACCGGGGAGCTGTTTTTT.

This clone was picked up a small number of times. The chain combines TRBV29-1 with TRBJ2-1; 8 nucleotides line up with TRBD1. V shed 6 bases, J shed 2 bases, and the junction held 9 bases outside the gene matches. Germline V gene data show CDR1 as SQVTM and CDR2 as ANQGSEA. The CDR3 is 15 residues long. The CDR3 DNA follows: TGCAGCGTCCACGGTTGGACAGGGACCTACAATGAGCAGTTCTTC. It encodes CSVHGWTGTYNEQFF.

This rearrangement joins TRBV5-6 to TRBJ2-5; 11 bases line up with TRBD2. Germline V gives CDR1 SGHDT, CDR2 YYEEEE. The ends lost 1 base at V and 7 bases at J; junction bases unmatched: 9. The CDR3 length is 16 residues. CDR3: CASSLRSSGGQGTQYF. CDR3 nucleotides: TGTGCCAGCAGCTTGCGGTCTAGCGGGGGGCAGGGGACCCAGTACTTC.

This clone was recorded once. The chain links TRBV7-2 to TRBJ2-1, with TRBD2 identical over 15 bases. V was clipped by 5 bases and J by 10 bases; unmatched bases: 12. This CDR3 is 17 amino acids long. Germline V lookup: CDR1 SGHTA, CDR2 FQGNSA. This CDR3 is CASSPSLGLAGGWEQFF. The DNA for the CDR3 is TGTGCCAGCAGCCCGTCTCTAGGACTAGCGGGGGGGTGGGAGCAGTTCTTC. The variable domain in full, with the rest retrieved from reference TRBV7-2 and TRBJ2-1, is GAGVSQSPSNKVTEKGKDVELRCDPISGHTALYWYRQSLGQGLEFLIYFQGNSAPDKSGLPSDRFSAERTGGSVSTLTIQRTQQEDSAVYLCASSPSLGLAGGWEQFFGPGTRLTVL.

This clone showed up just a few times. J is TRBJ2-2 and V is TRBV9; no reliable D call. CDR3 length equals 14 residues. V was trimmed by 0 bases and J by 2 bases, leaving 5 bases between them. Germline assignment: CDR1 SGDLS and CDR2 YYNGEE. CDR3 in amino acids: CASSVDFNTGELFF. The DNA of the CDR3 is TGTGCCAGCAGCGTAGACTTTAACACCGGGGAGCTGTTTTTT.

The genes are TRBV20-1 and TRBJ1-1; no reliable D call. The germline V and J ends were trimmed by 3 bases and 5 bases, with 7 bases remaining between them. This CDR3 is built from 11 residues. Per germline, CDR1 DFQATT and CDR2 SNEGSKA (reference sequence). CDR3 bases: TGCAGTGCTAGGGGCTGGACTGAAGCTTTCTTT. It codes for CSARGWTEAFF.

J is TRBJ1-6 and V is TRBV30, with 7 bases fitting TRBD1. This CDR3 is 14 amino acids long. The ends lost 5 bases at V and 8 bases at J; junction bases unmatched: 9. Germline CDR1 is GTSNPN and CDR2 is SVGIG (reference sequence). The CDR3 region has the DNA TGTGCCTGGGAGAAACAGGGGAGGGATTCACCCCTCCACTTT. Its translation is CAWEKQGRDSPLHF.

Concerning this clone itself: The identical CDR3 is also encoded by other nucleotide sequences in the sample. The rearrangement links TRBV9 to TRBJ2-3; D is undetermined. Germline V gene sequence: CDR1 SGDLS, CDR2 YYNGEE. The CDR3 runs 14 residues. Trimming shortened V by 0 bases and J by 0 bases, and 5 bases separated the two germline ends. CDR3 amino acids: CASSVAASTDTQYF. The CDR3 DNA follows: TGTGCCAGCAGCGTAGCAGCAAGCACAGATACGCAGTATTTT.

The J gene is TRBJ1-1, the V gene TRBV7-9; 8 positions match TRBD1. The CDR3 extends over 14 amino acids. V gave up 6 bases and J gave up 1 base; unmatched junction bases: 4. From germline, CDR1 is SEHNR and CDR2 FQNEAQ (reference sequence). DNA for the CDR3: TGTGCCAGCAGAACTGGACAGGGGAACACTGAAGCTTTCTTT. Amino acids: CASRTGQGNTEAFF.

CDR3 region: CAWNEGVNTEAFF. For the CDR3, the DNA is TGTGCCTGGAATGAGGGCGTGAACACTGAAGCTTTCTTT. This chain connects TRBV30 to TRBJ1-1; D remains unclear. Per germline, CDR1 GTSNPN and CDR2 SVGIG (reference sequence). The CDR3 consists of 13 residues. The V gene lost 4 bases and the J gene lost 0 bases, with 9 bases spanning the gap.

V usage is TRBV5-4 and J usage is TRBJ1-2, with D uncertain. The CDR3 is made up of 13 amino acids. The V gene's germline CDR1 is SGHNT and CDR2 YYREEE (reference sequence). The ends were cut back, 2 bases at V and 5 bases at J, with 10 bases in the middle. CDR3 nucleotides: TGTGCCAGCAGCTTAAACAATGATTATGGCTACACCTTC. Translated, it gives CASSLNNDYGYTF.